This TCR beta chain appears in the sequencing data of a study of spatial heterogeneity in lung cancer. Each TCR cDNA molecule bore a unique molecular identifier. MiXCR, applied by TCRdb to the 5' RACE reads, yields one record per CDR3 protein. The repertoire holds approximately 92,000 distinct CDR3 sequences, with approximately 12% as singletons. Regarding time point: sample taken at primary tumor resection. Samples were donated by 72 untreated early-stage non-small cell lung cancer patients. CDR1 and CDR2 (germline): MNHNY, SVGAGI (reference sequence). With 0 bases clipped from V and 4 bases from J, the junction kept 5 bases outside the gene matches. The CDR3 has 15 residues.

Sequenced here: PBMCs, sampled at surgery. This clonotype was sampled from a male donor with early-stage non-small cell lung cancer. V gene TRBV6-6 combines with J gene TRBJ2-5; 7 nucleotides line up with TRBD2. The CDR3 nucleotides read TGTGCCAGCAGTTACTCCCGGGGCGGGGGAGAGACCCAGTACTTC. It codes for CASSYSRGGGETQYF.